Listed below are T cell receptor beta chains from one sample, sequenced in a study of T-cell reconstitution after alpha-beta-depleted transplantation in children. Using its own MiXCR run on the PCR reads, TCRdb lists one record per CDR3 protein. The sample holds a few hundred thousand distinct CDR3 sequences, 20% to 30% seen once. The sequencing here drew on PBMCs, mostly from graft donor cells, taken 360 days after TCRalphabeta/CD19-depleted stem cell transplant. The origin of the receptors is a female patient between 2 and 15 years old who had a stem cell transplant for congenital amegakaryocytic thrombocytopenia, so the T cells may come from the graft donor. The conserved cysteine and the conserved F or W are not part of the CDR3 here. Size tells how often a clone was seen (once, few, many) or the class of an expanded clone, and some rows leave it out.

size	length	V	J	CDR3
few	14	TRBV19	TRBJ1-1	ASSILTGGMNTEAF
-	15	TRBV4-3	TRBJ1-4	ASSQGSRAAPSKELF
-	12	TRBV29-1	TRBJ1-2	SVAAGPTEIGYT
-	13	TRBV3-1	TRBJ2-7	ASSANPPSPPEQY
-	14	TRBV24-1	TRBJ2-1	ATSDFRDRGHNEQF
-	10	TRBV10-2	TRBJ2-1	ASSEQGNEQF
few	13	TRBV12-3/TRBV12-4	TRBJ2-1	ASRHVAGGYNEQF
-	13	TRBV29-1	TRBJ2-3	SVEWGGLSTDTQY
few	15	TRBV5-1	TRBJ2-3	ASSPPGLAGVADTQY
-	14	TRBV6-1	TRBJ2-2	ASSRPTIVSPGELF
-	12	TRBV7-2	TRBJ2-4	ASSLGGQGNIQY
few	12	TRBV5-1	TRBJ2-2	ASSGTVQMGELF
many	13	TRBV7-8	TRBJ1-1	ASSLFGRGNTEAF
-	12	TRBV7-8	TRBJ2-5	ASSLTIGRETQY
-	9	TRBV6-2/TRBV6-3	TRBJ2-7	ASSPWDRQY
-	12	TRBV20-1	TRBJ2-1	SARRYGRAGKQF
few	13	TRBV5-6	TRBJ2-1	ASSWKNRLVDEQF
-	14	TRBV12-3/TRBV12-4	TRBJ2-1	ASSNDGTGDDNEQF
many	12	TRBV20-1	TRBJ2-1	SEASGRALDEQF
-	11	TRBV12-2	TRBJ1-5	ASRLARGEAQH
-	10	TRBV20-1	TRBJ2-7	SASRLAYEQY
-	11	TRBV5-4	TRBJ2-5	ASSTGTGETQY
-	12	TRBV5-1	TRBJ2-1	ASSDLQRAVEQF
many	13	TRBV12-3/TRBV12-4	TRBJ2-1	ASSSSGVGSFEQF
-	10	TRBV28	TRBJ2-3	ATSGNTDTQY
few	14	TRBV7-2	TRBJ2-5	ASSWGTSGGQETQY
-	11	TRBV19	TRBJ1-5	ASSGGRNQPQH
-	13	TRBV7-9	TRBJ2-1	ASSFSGGRYNEQF
-	13	TRBV24-1	TRBJ2-7	ATSAGDRGAREQY
-	14	TRBV4-2	TRBJ2-7	ASSQVHSSGGYEQY
few	15	TRBV12-3/TRBV12-4	TRBJ1-5	ASSYGRAGLRNQPQH
-	15	TRBV4-3	TRBJ2-2	ASSQAALAGVGGELF
many	12	TRBV20-1	TRBJ2-1	SARDTGPLYEQF
-	10	TRBV12-3/TRBV12-4	TRBJ2-3	ASSYGRDTQY
many	12	TRBV12-3/TRBV12-4	TRBJ1-4	ASSLGATNEKLF
-	11	TRBV29-1	TRBJ2-1	SVAPQTYNEQF
-	10	TRBV25-1	TRBJ2-7	ASSPGDNEQY
few	18	TRBV28	TRBJ1-6	ASSLTPGRGFVAYNSPLH
-	15	TRBV12-3/TRBV12-4	TRBJ2-2	TSTNMTGGLNTGELF
-	14	TRBV27	TRBJ2-3	ASRPPGLAGSDTQY
-	15	TRBV4-3	TRBJ1-5	ASSQEGTGGVLQPQH
many	14	TRBV12-3/TRBV12-4	TRBJ2-2	ASSLGLAAGPGELF
-	12	TRBV5-1	TRBJ1-4	ASSLTGAEEKLF
-	13	TRBV5-1	TRBJ2-5	ASSVSQGRAETQY
few	12	TRBV20-1	TRBJ2-3	SAGPLGATDTQY
-	10	TRBV20-1	TRBJ1-2	SARRDSYGYT
once	11	TRBV27	TRBJ2-5	ASSLWTGETQY
-	9	TRBV11-2	TRBJ1-4	ASTQGEKLF
once	13	TRBV10-3	TRBJ2-3	AISDLGTSGGTQY
few	12	TRBV6-4	TRBJ2-7	ASSDPRGPYEQY
-	11	TRBV2	TRBJ2-5	ASSGLVKETQY
-	13	TRBV4-2	TRBJ1-2	ASSQGLTVSYGYT
-	16	TRBV6-2/TRBV6-3	TRBJ2-1	ASSYSMLGPRTYNEQF
-	9	TRBV10-3	TRBJ2-7	AISEGEEQY
few	12	TRBV15	TRBJ2-5	ATSRDKLDGTQY
-	14	TRBV9	TRBJ1-5	ASSELDGQGNQPQH
few	11	TRBV7-2	TRBJ2-1	ASSLAEYNEQF
few	14	TRBV4-1	TRBJ2-1	ASSQGGAGSYNEQF
many	11	TRBV12-3/TRBV12-4	TRBJ1-4	ASRTDRGEKLF
few	13	TRBV28	TRBJ2-3	ASSFGAGGTNTQY